Listed here are 26 T cell receptor beta chains from one sample, sequenced in a study of graft-versus-host responses after intestinal transplantation. Produced via immunoSEQ multiplex PCR; TCRdb's table is partial and in-frame only. The sample consists of 75,000 to 100,000 clones, 91% of them appearing once. For these TCRs, the target antigens are not known. Sample: unstimulated CD4+ T cells sorted from spleen or lymph node cells, taken before transplant. Receptors originate from a human donor who was the organ donor for an intestinal transplant.

Written as DNA, the CDR3 is TGCGCCAGCAGCTTGGGGGACAGGGCGAACGGGGAGCTGTTTTTT. As protein: CASSLGDRANGELFF. J is TRBJ2-2 and V is TRBV5-1; 9 nucleotides align to TRBD1. Germline V CDR1 and CDR2: SGHRS, YFSETQ. The CDR3 extends over 15 amino acids. Losses at the gene ends were 0 bases for V and 7 bases for J; bases not matched to a gene: 4.

The chain employs TRBV7-2 and TRBJ2-3; 10 bases are shared with TRBD2. The germline CDR1 and CDR2 sequences are SGHTA and FQGNSA. The CDR3 has 14 amino acids. Losses at the gene ends were 4 bases for V and 4 bases for J; bases not matched to a gene: 2. The CDR3 region has the DNA TGTGCCAGCAGCTGGACTAGCGGATCAGATACGCAGTATTTT. Its protein is CASSWTSGSDTQYF. The full variable domain, rest sourced from reference TRBV7-2 and TRBJ2-3, is GAGVSQSPSNKVTEKGKDVELRCDPISGHTALYWYRQSLGQGLEFLIYFQGNSAPDKSGLPSDRFSAERTGGSVSTLTIQRTQQEDSAVYLCASSWTSGSDTQYFGPGTRLTVL.

The V call is TRBV4-2, the J call TRBJ2-7, with 9 positions matching TRBD1. The CDR3 loop spans 16 amino acids. Losses at the gene ends were 1 base for V and 3 bases for J; bases not matched to a gene: 7. Germline assignment: CDR1 LGHNA and CDR2 YNFKEQ. For the CDR3, the DNA is TGTGCCAGCAGCCAAGGGGGGACAGGGAAAGGCTACGAGCAGTACTTC. Its protein is CASSQGGTGKGYEQYF.

The chain is built from TRBV9 and TRBJ1-3; a weak D match, TRBD1 (5 bases). V dropped 3 bases and J dropped 0 bases, with 10 bases sitting between them. The CDR3 spans 15 residues. CDR1 is SGDLS, CDR2 YYNGEE, per germline. For the CDR3, the DNA is TGTGCCAGCAGCGCCAGGGTTCCCTCTGGAAACACCATATATTTT. Translation: CASSARVPSGNTIYF.

This sequence joins TRBV4-3 and TRBJ2-7, with D possibly matching TRBD2 (5 bases). Looked up from germline, CDR1 is LGHNA and CDR2 is YSLEER. CDR3 length: 15 amino acids. V was pared by 1 base and J by 8 bases, with 18 bases between. CDR3 DNA sequence: TGCGCCAGCAGCCAAGGGGGAGTCTCTGGCCTACAGCAGTACTTC. This translates into CASSQGGVSGLQQYF.

The chain joins TRBV11-2 to TRBJ2-6; D not certain. Looked up from germline, CDR1 is SGHAT and CDR2 is FQNNGV. The CDR3 spans 15 residues. V gave up 0 bases and J gave up 0 bases, with 3 bases separating them. This CDR3 is CASSLDSSGANVLTF. The CDR3 region has the DNA TGTGCCAGCAGCTTAGACAGCTCTGGGGCCAACGTCCTGACTTTC.

The chain has TRBV4-2 and TRBJ2-1, with TRBD2 matching 8 bases. This CDR3 has 18 residues. Germline lookup yields CDR1 LGHNA and CDR2 YNFKEQ. Losses at the gene ends were 4 bases for V and 5 bases for J; bases not matched to a gene: 16. This chain's CDR3 is CASSPGPLGAGGDNEQFF. CDR3 DNA: TGTGCCAGCAGCCCCGGGCCCTTAGGGGCGGGGGGTGACAATGAGCAGTTCTTC.

The J gene is TRBJ2-2, the V gene TRBV9, with 8 positions matching TRBD2. This CDR3 has 16 residues. V gave up 4 bases and J gave up 3 bases; unmatched junction bases: 8. Germline loops: CDR1 SGDLS, CDR2 YYNGEE. The CDR3 DNA reads TGTGCCAGCAGCCCCAGGGTAGCGGGGTACACCGGGGAGCTGTTTTTT. Residues: CASSPRVAGYTGELFF.

The chain employs TRBV29-1 and TRBJ1-2; D is undetermined. CDR3 size: 11 residues. CDR1 and CDR2 (germline): SQVTM, ANQGSEA. V lost 3 bases and J lost 5, with 7 bases in between. The CDR3: CSVDSDYGYTF. The CDR3 bases are TGCAGCGTTGACAGCGATTATGGCTACACCTTC.

The chain uses TRBV5-1 and TRBJ1-1; the D is unclear. Germline V gene lookup returns CDR1 SGHRS and CDR2 YFSETQ. The CDR3 covers 13 residues. V was trimmed by 5 bases and J by 2 bases, leaving 10 bases between them. In DNA, the CDR3 is TGCGCCAGCAGGAGGAACGGAAACACTGAAGCTTTCTTT. Its protein is CASRRNGNTEAFF.

V is TRBV4-3 and J is TRBJ1-5, with D tentatively TRBD1 (6 bases). Trimming left V 0 bases short and J 4 bases short, with 16 bases between. Germline CDR1 LGHNA, CDR2 YSLEER. CDR3 length: 17 amino acids. CDR3 bases: TGCGCCAGCAGCCAAGACGGGACACGGATGCTTAATCAGCCCCAGCATTTT. This translates into CASSQDGTRMLNQPQHF.

The chain employs TRBV19 and TRBJ1-2, with a weak D call TRBD1 (5 bases). CDR1 LNHDA and CDR2 SQIVND come from the germline V gene (reference sequence). V was trimmed by 1 base and J by 7 bases, leaving 25 bases between them. The CDR3 runs 18 residues. In DNA form, the CDR3 reads TGTGCCAGTAGTATAGGGGCAGCCGATTGGAGGGCTAGGGGTGGCTACACCTTC. This encodes CASSIGAADWRARGGYTF.

This clone has only a few counts. In DNA, the CDR3 is TGTGCCAGCAGCTTAGCGGGGGGGCCCAATGAGCAGTTCTTC. As protein: CASSLAGGPNEQFF. The gene calls are TRBV5-4 and TRBJ2-1; TRBD2 matches 10 bases. Germline CDR1 SGHNT, CDR2 YYREEE (reference sequence). J was trimmed by 6 bases and V by 2 bases; bases with no gene match: 2. The CDR3 has 14 amino acids.

CDR3 nucleotides: TGTGCCAGCAGTTACCACCGACAGGGCACCACCTCACCCCTCCACTTT. It codes for CASSYHRQGTTSPLHF. V usage is TRBV6-5 and J usage is TRBJ1-6; 7 positions match TRBD1. With 2 bases clipped from V and 10 bases from J, the junction kept 11 bases outside the gene matches. This CDR3 region has 16 residues. Germline V gene lookup returns CDR1 MNHEY and CDR2 SVGAGI.

The chain uses TRBV5-4 and TRBJ2-1; 12 positions match TRBD2. The CDR3 length is 18 residues. Germline loops: CDR1 SGHNT, CDR2 YYREEE (reference sequence). Trimming at V came to 0 bases and at J to 4 bases, leaving 8 bases not matched to a gene. The CDR3 DNA is TGTGCCAGCAGCTTGGCGCCGTCACTAGCGGGGGGTTACAATGAGCAGTTCTTC. This gives the protein CASSLAPSLAGGYNEQFF.

This chain joins TRBV7-2 and TRBJ2-1; tentatively, D is TRBD2 (6 bases). Looked up from germline, CDR1 is SGHTA and CDR2 is FQGNSA. The V end was cut by 1 base, the J end by 12 bases, with 13 bases between. The CDR3 covers 13 residues. CDR3 amino acids: CASSLGVRDSQFF. CDR3 nucleotides: TGTGCCAGCAGCTTAGGGGTAAGGGACTCGCAGTTCTTC.

The chain uses TRBV7-9 and TRBJ1-6, with D maybe TRBD1 (5 bases). The germline gives CDR1 SEHNR, CDR2 FQNEAQ (reference sequence). The CDR3 runs 15 residues. V was shortened by 2 bases and J by 10 bases, with 15 bases between the two germline ends. The CDR3 DNA follows: TGTGCCAGCAGCTTAAAAGGGCAGGGTTCCTCACCCCTCCACTTT. This gives the protein CASSLKGQGSSPLHF.

V gene TRBV7-9 combines with J gene TRBJ1-4, with 9 bases that match TRBD1. Germline values: CDR1 SEHNR, CDR2 FQNEAQ (reference sequence). V dropped 4 bases and J dropped 8; count of bases not matched to a gene: 5. The CDR3 has 14 amino acids. The CDR3 coding sequence is TGTGCCAGCAGCTCCGACAGGGGGGGGGAAAAACTGTTTTTT. Translated, it gives CASSSDRGGEKLFF.

CDR3 bases: TGTGCCAGCAGCGGAACAGGGTGGGAGACCCAGTACTTC. Residues: CASSGTGWETQYF. The chain couples TRBV5-8 to TRBJ2-5; TRBD1 might be the D (6 bases). Germline V gene sequence: CDR1 SGHTS, CDR2 YDEGEE. Trimming removed 4 bases at V and 5 bases at J, with 12 bases between. The CDR3 extends over 13 amino acids.

This CDR3 reads CASSLGSGGVGGYTF. CDR3 in DNA: TGTGCCAGCAGCTTGGGGTCGGGGGGTGTTGGTGGCTACACCTTC. The chain links TRBV5-6 to TRBJ1-2; perhaps TRBD1 as D (5 bases). This CDR3 is built from 15 residues. The germline V gene has CDR1 SGHDT and CDR2 YYEEEE. Trimming pared 0 bases from V and 7 bases from J, leaving 16 bases between.

This clone was observed a few times. The chain uses TRBV5-4 and TRBJ2-2; 8 nucleotides line up with TRBD2. J gave up 1 base and V 3 bases, and 2 bases lay outside the gene matches. This CDR3 spans 15 amino acids. The V gene's germline CDR1 is SGHNT and CDR2 YYREEE (reference sequence). CDR3 in amino acids: CASSSRGGNTGELFF. The CDR3 DNA sequence: TGTGCCAGCAGCTCTCGGGGGGGGAACACCGGGGAGCTGTTTTTT.

This chain links TRBV6-1 with TRBJ1-1; 8 bases are shared with TRBD1. The CDR3 consists of 13 residues. V shed 7 bases and J 7 bases; nucleotides not matched to a gene: 8. CDR1 and CDR2 (germline): MNHNS, SASEGT. The CDR3 sequence: CASTGQGIGEAFF. CDR3 coding DNA: TGTGCCAGCACCGGACAGGGTATAGGTGAAGCTTTCTTT.

The chain uses TRBV7-2 and TRBJ1-1; 9 bases are a match to TRBD1. Trimming took 3 bases from V and 3 from J; bases not matched to a gene: 11. Germline CDR1 reads SGHTA; CDR2 reads FQGNSA. The CDR3 spans 17 residues. CDR3 sequence reads: CASSFLLSGQGDTEAFF. In DNA, the CDR3 is TGTGCCAGCAGCTTTTTATTGTCGGGACAGGGAGACACTGAAGCTTTCTTT.

This chain links TRBV5-1 with TRBJ2-5; D is undetermined. Germline values: CDR1 SGHRS, CDR2 YFSETQ. The V end lost 1 base, the J end lost 4 bases, and 8 bases lay between the germline ends. This CDR3 contains 13 residues. The CDR3 DNA is TGCGCCAGCAGCTTGTCAGCGTCAGAGACCCAGTACTTC. Its translation: CASSLSASETQYF.

This clone was counted between two and nine times. The J gene is TRBJ1-2, the V gene TRBV7-9; D not certain. Per the germline V gene, CDR1 is SEHNR and CDR2 is FQNEAQ (reference sequence). This CDR3 spans 12 amino acids. The V gene lost 3 bases and the J gene lost 5 bases, with 7 bases spanning the gap. As DNA, the CDR3 is TGTGCCAGCAGCTTGGCACCATATGGCTACACCTTC. Encoded protein: CASSLAPYGYTF.

The V call is TRBV5-6, the J call TRBJ2-7; 11 nucleotides align to TRBD1. The CDR3 totals 15 residues. Germline loops: CDR1 SGHDT, CDR2 YYEEEE. V gave up 4 bases and J gave up 7 bases; unmatched junction bases: 10. Here the CDR3 reads CASSLLGTGGSEQYF. Written as DNA, the CDR3 is TGTGCCAGCAGCCTCCTAGGGACAGGGGGTTCGGAGCAGTACTTC.